This TCR beta chain was observed in a study of circulating and synovial CD4+ cells in juvenile arthritis. Findings and limits, study-wide: T cell genome counts differed by at least an order of magnitude between CPL and CD4 samples.

CDR3 length: 18 residues. The V and J ends lost 0 bases and 0 bases respectively, with 12 bases between them. The germline gives CDR1 KGHSH, CDR2 LQKENI. Clones were sequenced by immunoSEQ multiplex PCR, and TCRdb holds only the in-frame ones, with some missing. This sample has some 33,000 clones; over 85% occur once, and the top ten carry 0.55% to 0.75%. The table lists this clone with a count of one. The antigen is unknown. This TCR was recovered from a human donor with juvenile idiopathic arthritis. The specimen was CD4+ T cells from blood. The chain has TRBV18 and TRBJ1-6; D uncertain. CDR3 region: CASSPPNTISSYNSPLHF. The CDR3 coding sequence is TGTGCCAGCTCACCACCGAACACCATTTCCTCCTATAATTCACCCCTCCACTTT.